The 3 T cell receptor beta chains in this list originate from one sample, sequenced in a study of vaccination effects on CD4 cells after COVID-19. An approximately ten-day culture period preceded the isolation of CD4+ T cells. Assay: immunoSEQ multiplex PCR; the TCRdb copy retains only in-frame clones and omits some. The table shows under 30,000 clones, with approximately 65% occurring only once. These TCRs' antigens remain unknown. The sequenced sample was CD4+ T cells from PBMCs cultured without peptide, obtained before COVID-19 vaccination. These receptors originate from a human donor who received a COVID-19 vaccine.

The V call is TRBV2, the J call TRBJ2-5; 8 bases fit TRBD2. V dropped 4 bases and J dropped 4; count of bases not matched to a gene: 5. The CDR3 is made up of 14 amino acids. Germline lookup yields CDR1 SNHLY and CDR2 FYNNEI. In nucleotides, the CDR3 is TGTGCCAGCAGTGCGACTAGCGTCGGAGAGACCCAGTACTTC. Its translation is CASSATSVGETQYF.

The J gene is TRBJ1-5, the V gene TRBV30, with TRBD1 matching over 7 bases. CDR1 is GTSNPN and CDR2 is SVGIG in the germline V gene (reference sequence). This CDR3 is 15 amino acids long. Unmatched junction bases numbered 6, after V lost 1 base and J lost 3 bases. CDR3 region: CAWSEGTVLNQPQHF. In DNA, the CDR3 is TGTGCCTGGAGTGAGGGGACAGTCCTCAATCAGCCCCAGCATTTT.

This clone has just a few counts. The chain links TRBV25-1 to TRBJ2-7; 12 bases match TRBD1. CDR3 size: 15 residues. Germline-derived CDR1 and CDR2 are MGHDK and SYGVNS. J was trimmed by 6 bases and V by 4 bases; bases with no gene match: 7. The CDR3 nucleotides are TGTGCCAGCAGTGGTACCGGGACAGGGGGCGGCGAGCAGTACTTC. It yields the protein CASSGTGTGGGEQYF.